The clone carrying this T cell receptor beta chain occurred once. The data originate from a study of T cell repertoires in cytomegalovirus infection. TCRdb independently ran MiXCR on the reads; one entry per CDR3 protein. The profile shows more than 150,000 distinct CDR3 sequences, roughly 20% of them singletons. The V gene lost 3 bases and the J gene lost 6 bases, with 12 bases spanning the gap. Looked up from germline, CDR1 is SGHDN and CDR2 is FVKESK. The CDR3 consists of 13 residues. The chain has TRBV14 and TRBJ2-7; D is undetermined. The sequence came from a human donor in good health (CMV status not recorded). Some clones in this sample may be carry-over from other donors' samples. Sample: PBMCs. CDR3 loop: CASSHPRSVEQYF. The CDR3 nucleotides are TGTGCCAGCAGCCACCCCCGTTCGGTCGAGCAGTACTTC.